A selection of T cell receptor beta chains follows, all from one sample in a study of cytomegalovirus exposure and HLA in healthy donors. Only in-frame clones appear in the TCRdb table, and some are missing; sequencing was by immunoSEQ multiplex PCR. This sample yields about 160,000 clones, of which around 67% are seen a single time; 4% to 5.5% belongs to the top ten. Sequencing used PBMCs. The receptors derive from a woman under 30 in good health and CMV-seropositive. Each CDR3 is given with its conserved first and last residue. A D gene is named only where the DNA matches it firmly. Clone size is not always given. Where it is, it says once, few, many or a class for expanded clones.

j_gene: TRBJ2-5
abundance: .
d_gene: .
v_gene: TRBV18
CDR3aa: CASSRLTREETQYF
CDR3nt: TGTGCCAGCTCCCGGTTGACTAGAGAAGAGACCCAGTACTTC

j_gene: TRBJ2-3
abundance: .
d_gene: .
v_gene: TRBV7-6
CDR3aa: CASSLTDTSTDTQYF
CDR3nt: TGTGCCAGCAGCTTAACAGATACTAGCACAGATACGCAGTATTTT

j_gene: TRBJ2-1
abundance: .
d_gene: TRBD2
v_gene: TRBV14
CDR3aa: CASSQVRGRIDEQFF
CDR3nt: TGTGCCAGCAGCCAAGTTCGCGGGAGGATAGATGAGCAGTTCTTC

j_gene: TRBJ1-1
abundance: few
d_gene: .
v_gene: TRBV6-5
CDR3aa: CASSYSMRNTEAFF
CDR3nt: TGTGCCAGCAGTTACTCGATGAGAAACACTGAAGCTTTCTTT

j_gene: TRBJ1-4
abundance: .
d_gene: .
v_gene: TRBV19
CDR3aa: CASSGVQGNEKLFF
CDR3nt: TGTGCCAGTAGTGGGGTACAGGGTAATGAAAAACTGTTTTTT

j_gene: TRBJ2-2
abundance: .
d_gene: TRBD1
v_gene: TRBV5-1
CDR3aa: CASSLIRDRVPLNTGELFF
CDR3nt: TGCGCCAGCAGCTTGATACGGGACAGGGTTCCCCTTAACACCGGGGAGCTGTTTTTT

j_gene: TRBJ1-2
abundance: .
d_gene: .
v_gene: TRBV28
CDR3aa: CASKTGGVYGYTF
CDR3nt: TGTGCCAGCAAAACCGGAGGGGTCTATGGCTACACCTTC

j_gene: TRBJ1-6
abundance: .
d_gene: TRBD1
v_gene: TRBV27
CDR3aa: CASSLAQGAKSPLHF
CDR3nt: TGTGCCAGCAGTTTAGCGCAGGGGGCTAAGTCACCCCTCCACTTT

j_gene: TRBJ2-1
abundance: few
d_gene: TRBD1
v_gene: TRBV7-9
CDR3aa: CASIGQGNSYNEQFF
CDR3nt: TGTGCCAGCATAGGACAGGGAAACTCCTACAATGAGCAGTTCTTC

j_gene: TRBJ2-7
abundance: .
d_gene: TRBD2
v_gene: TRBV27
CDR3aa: CASSSGLGEQYF
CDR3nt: TGTGCCAGCAGTTCCGGACTAGGCGAGCAGTACTTC

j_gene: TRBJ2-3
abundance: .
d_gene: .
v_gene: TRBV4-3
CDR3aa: CASSQVGLSTDTQYF
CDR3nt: TGCGCCAGCAGCCAAGTGGGACTTAGCACAGATACGCAGTATTTT

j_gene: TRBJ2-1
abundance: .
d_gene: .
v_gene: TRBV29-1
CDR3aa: CSAAPGGISYNEQFF
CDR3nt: TGCAGCGCGGCACCTGGCGGGATCTCCTACAATGAGCAGTTCTTC

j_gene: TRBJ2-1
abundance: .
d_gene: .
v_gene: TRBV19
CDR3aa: CASGATLLAEQFF
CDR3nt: TGTGCCAGTGGGGCAACCCTATTGGCTGAGCAGTTCTTC

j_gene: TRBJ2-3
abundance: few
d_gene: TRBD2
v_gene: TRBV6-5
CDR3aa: CASSYSMLAGADTQYF
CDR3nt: TGTGCCAGCAGTTACTCGATGCTAGCGGGGGCAGATACGCAGTATTTT

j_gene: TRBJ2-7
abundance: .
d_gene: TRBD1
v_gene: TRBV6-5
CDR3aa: CASTSDRGTYEQYF
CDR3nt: TGTGCCAGCACCTCGGACAGGGGTACCTACGAGCAGTACTTC

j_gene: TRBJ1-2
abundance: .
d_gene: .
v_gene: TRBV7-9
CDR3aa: CASSLNWDTMNYGYTF
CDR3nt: TGTGCCAGCAGCTTAAATTGGGACACGATGAACTATGGCTACACCTTC

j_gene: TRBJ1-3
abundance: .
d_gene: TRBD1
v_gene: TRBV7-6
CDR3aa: CASSRTGSGNTIYF
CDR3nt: TGTGCCAGCAGCCGGACAGGGTCTGGAAACACCATATATTTT

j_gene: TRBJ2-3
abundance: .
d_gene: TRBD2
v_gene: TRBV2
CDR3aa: CASTREVPRPDTQYF
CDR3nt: TGTGCCAGCACGCGGGAGGTCCCCCGACCAGATACGCAGTATTTT